These 11 T cell receptor beta chains came from one sample sequenced in a study of T cell responses to AZD1222 COVID-19 vaccine. Clones were sequenced by immunoSEQ multiplex PCR, and TCRdb holds only the in-frame ones, with some missing. The table shows roughly 72,000 clones, with approximately 88% occurring only once. The sequencing here drew on peripheral blood, taken 28 days after the second dose of the MenACWY control vaccine. All receptors come from an adult who received the MenACWY meningococcal vaccine as a control.

This clone has only a few counts. The chain is built from TRBV7-2 and TRBJ1-2; 11 bases fit TRBD1. CDR1 and CDR2 (germline): SGHTA, FQGNSA. Trimming at V came to 5 bases and at J to 7 bases, leaving 6 bases not matched to a gene. The CDR3 contains 14 residues. The CDR3 protein is CASSTDRGPRGYTF. The CDR3 nucleotides are TGTGCCAGCAGCACGGACAGGGGGCCTCGTGGCTACACCTTC.

The chain recombines TRBV11-3 with TRBJ1-3; the D gene is possibly TRBD1 (5 bases). The CDR3 has 13 residues. Germline assignment: CDR1 SGHNT and CDR2 YENEEA. Trimming took 2 bases from V and 10 from J, leaving 12 bases between them. This CDR3 is CASSLSEGRTIYF. CDR3 coding DNA: TGTGCCAGCAGCTTAAGTGAGGGACGGACCATATATTTT.

This clone was seen only a few times. This chain uses TRBV10-3 with TRBJ1-1; possible D gene TRBD1, 6 bases. CDR3 size: 13 residues. Germline V lookup: CDR1 ENHRY, CDR2 SYGVKD. The CDR3 loop is CAIEGVLNTEAFF. CDR3 in DNA: TGTGCGATTGAGGGGGTTTTAAACACTGAAGCTTTCTTT.

This clone was seen once. The CDR3 loop reads CASSFDQGARGELFF. The CDR3 region has the DNA TGTGCCAGCAGCTTTGACCAGGGGGCGCGGGGGGAGCTGTTTTTT. This chain uses TRBV7-2 with TRBJ2-2; TRBD1 matches at 8 bases. This CDR3 is built from 15 residues. After removal of 3 bases from V and 8 bases from J, the junction contained 8 bases not matched to a gene. Per the germline V gene, CDR1 is SGHTA and CDR2 is FQGNSA.

This chain connects TRBV6-5 to TRBJ1-4; 8 bases fit TRBD1. V lost 4 bases to trimming and J lost 5 bases; unmatched junction nucleotides: 0. Germline CDR1 MNHEY, CDR2 SVGAGI. CDR3 length: 13 residues. The CDR3 nucleotides are TGTGCCAGCAGTTGGACAGGGAATGAAAAACTGTTTTTT. Its protein is CASSWTGNEKLFF.

The gene calls are TRBV4-2 and TRBJ2-2; D is possibly TRBD2 (6 bases). Germline lookup yields CDR1 LGHNA and CDR2 YNFKEQ. This CDR3 spans 15 amino acids. Trimming pared 6 bases from V and 3 bases from J, leaving 14 bases between. The chain's CDR3 is CASRHREHDTGELFF. The CDR3 DNA is TGTGCCAGCAGGCACCGGGAGCATGACACCGGGGAGCTGTTTTTT.

The chain combines TRBV3-1 (or the pseudogene TRBV3-2) with TRBJ1-2, with TRBD1 as a possible D gene (6 bases). The CDR3 loop spans 15 amino acids. The V end lost 0 bases, the J end lost 5 bases, and 13 bases lay between the germline ends. Per the germline V gene, CDR1 is LGHDT and CDR2 is YNNKEL (reference sequence). DNA for the CDR3: TGTGCCAGCAGCCAAGAGGGGGCGGGGGCTTATGGCTACACCTTC. It yields the protein CASSQEGAGAYGYTF.

This clone was detected once. V and J are TRBV19 and TRBJ1-6; no definite D call. Germline V gene data show CDR1 as LNHDA and CDR2 as SQIVND (reference sequence). Trimming cost V 5 bases and J 7 bases, with 12 bases left between them. CDR3 length: 14 residues. The CDR3: CASSLPGKNSPLHF. CDR3 DNA sequence: TGTGCCAGTAGTCTCCCGGGCAAAAATTCACCCCTCCACTTT.

This chain joins TRBV12-5 and TRBJ1-6; D remains unclear. The CDR3 totals 14 residues. The V gene lost 6 bases and the J gene lost 9 bases, with 15 bases spanning the gap. The germline V gene has CDR1 LGHNT and CDR2 FRNRAP. The CDR3, as DNA: TGTGCTAGTGGGTCCGGTGGAGCGGGTTCACCCCTCCACTTT. It codes for CASGSGGAGSPLHF.

The chain employs TRBV3-1 (or the pseudogene TRBV3-2) and TRBJ2-7; weak D call: TRBD2 (5 bases). This CDR3 region has 12 residues. The germline gives CDR1 LGHDT, CDR2 YNNKEL (reference sequence). Trimming shortened V by 7 bases and J by 3 bases, and 10 bases separated the two germline ends. This CDR3 is CASTGNLYEQYF. In nucleotides, the CDR3 is TGTGCCAGCACCGGGAATCTCTACGAGCAGTACTTC.

The chain is built from TRBV30 and TRBJ1-2; 10 bases align to TRBD1. The CDR3 sequence is 16 residues long. V lost 0 bases, J lost 3 bases, and 7 bases stayed unmatched. The germline V gene encodes CDR1 GTSNPN and CDR2 SVGIG (reference sequence). The CDR3 sequence: CAWSVWRTGGDYGYTF. CDR3 DNA sequence: TGTGCCTGGAGTGTTTGGAGGACAGGGGGGGACTATGGCTACACCTTC.